This entry lists 16 T cell receptor beta chains sequenced from one sample in a study of monozygotic twins with inflammatory bowel disease. TCRdb reprocessed the 5' RACE reads, keeping one entry per CDR3 protein, no DNA. The listing records about 300,000 distinct CDR3 sequences. Sequencing input: blood. These receptor sequences come from a human donor with ulcerative colitis or Crohn's disease, or a healthy co-twin of an affected twin (not recorded which).

The genes are TRBV7-9 and TRBJ2-1; absent DNA, TCRdb's TRBD1 call cannot be checked. Per the germline V gene, CDR1 is SEHNR and CDR2 is FQNEAQ (reference sequence). The CDR3 has 15 residues. CDR3 sequence reads: CASSLEPDRAHEQFF.

V and J are TRBV28 and TRBJ2-7; TCRdb names TRBD1, which stays unverified in the absence of DNA. Per the germline V gene, CDR1 is MDHEN and CDR2 is SYDVKM. This CDR3 comprises 14 residues. This CDR3 is CASSTLTDLYEQYF.

The rearrangement uses TRBV25-1 and TRBJ2-3; with no DNA, the TCRdb D assignment of TRBD2 cannot be verified. The CDR3 totals 15 residues. Per germline, CDR1 MGHDK and CDR2 SYGVNS. The CDR3 region is CASSDGGTFTDTQYF.

This sequence joins TRBV6-2 or TRBV6-3 and TRBJ2-7. CDR1 MNHEY and CDR2 SVGEGT come from the germline V gene. There are 14 residues in the CDR3. The CDR3 protein is CASSYWGVVYEQYF.

The V and J genes are TRBV28 and TRBJ2-1; TCRdb gives TRBD1 as the D gene, but with no DNA this cannot be confirmed. This CDR3 has 14 amino acids. Looked up from germline, CDR1 is MDHEN and CDR2 is SYDVKM. The CDR3 protein is CASSRTGPRDEQFF.

The chain links TRBV13 to TRBJ2-3; TCRdb's D call, TRBD2, is unchecked because there is no DNA. This CDR3 has 16 amino acids. Germline CDR1 PRHDT, CDR2 FYEKMQ (reference sequence). CDR3 in amino acids: CASSPKTSGDTDTQYF. The full variable domain, its missing parts supplied by reference TRBV13 and TRBJ2-3, is AAGVIQSPRHLIKEKRETATLKCYPIPRHDTVYWYQQGPGQDPQFLISFYEKMQSDKGSIPDRFSAQQFSDYHSELNMSSLELGDSALYFCASSPKTSGDTDTQYFGPGTRLTVL.

The CDR3 spells CASSFVGEGPDNEQFF. This sequence joins TRBV7-8 and TRBJ2-1; TCRdb gives TRBD2 as the D gene, but with no DNA this cannot be confirmed. The length of the CDR3 is 16 residues. The germline CDR1 and CDR2 sequences are SGHVS and FQNEAQ.

The chain combines TRBV28 with TRBJ2-7; the TRBD1 assignment by TCRdb is unverifiable without DNA. Germline V gene sequence: CDR1 MDHEN, CDR2 SYDVKM. CDR3 length: 16 residues. CDR3 residues: CASIPTRGHLTYEQYF.

This chain uses TRBV5-6 with TRBJ1-6. CDR1 is SGHDT, CDR2 YYEEEE, per germline. The CDR3 runs to 13 residues. The CDR3 here is CASSPTANSPLHF.

CDR3 protein: CATSRDVHNEQFF. The chain has TRBV15 and TRBJ2-1. This CDR3 spans 13 amino acids. From germline, CDR1 is LNHNV and CDR2 YYDKDF (reference sequence).

The V and J genes are TRBV4-3 and TRBJ1-6; TCRdb's D gene call, TRBD1, goes unchecked for lack of DNA. Germline V lookup: CDR1 LGHNA, CDR2 YSLEER. The CDR3 extends over 12 amino acids. This CDR3 reads CASSPLGGPLHF.

The chain has TRBV7-2 and TRBJ2-7; as DNA is missing, the TRBD1 call by TCRdb cannot be tested. CDR1 and CDR2 from the germline V gene are SGHTA and FQGNSA. CDR3 size: 14 residues. The CDR3 protein is CASSQTGGPYEQYF.

V and J are TRBV6-2 or TRBV6-3 and TRBJ2-1; lacking DNA, the TRBD1 call made by TCRdb goes unchecked. Per germline, CDR1 MNHEY and CDR2 SVGEGT. The CDR3 is 15 residues long. The CDR3 reads CASRTGQGSYNEQFF.

The chain is built from TRBV9 and TRBJ2-5; checking the TCRdb D call of TRBD1 is not possible without DNA. Per germline, CDR1 SGDLS and CDR2 YYNGEE. This CDR3 comprises 14 residues. CDR3 protein: CASSRGQSVETQYF.

The chain is built from TRBV7-6 and TRBJ2-7; the D gene TCRdb calls, TRBD1, cannot be checked with no DNA. Germline V gene data show CDR1 as SGHVS and CDR2 as FNYEAQ. The CDR3 has 12 amino acids. The CDR3: CASSLPGSGLNF.

The genes are TRBV12-3 or TRBV12-4 and TRBJ2-5; as DNA is missing, the TRBD1 call by TCRdb cannot be tested. This CDR3 is 15 amino acids long. This CDR3 is CASSLGDRGGKTQYF.